One and the same sample provided the 19 T cell receptor beta chains below, sequenced in a study. In TCRdb, the RT-PCR reads were re-called with MiXCR into one record per CDR3 protein. Among almost 700,000 distinct CDR3 sequences listed, approximately 14% were seen once. Material for sequencing was memory CD4+ T cells from blood. The receptors were sampled from a female donor in good health, serving as a healthy control.

This clonotype occurred many times. The CDR3 DNA sequence: TGTGCCAGCAGCGGGACATTTGGCGGCACTGAAGCTTTCTTT. Its protein product is CASSGTFGGTEAFF. The chain carries TRBV6-1 and TRBJ1-1; D possibly corresponds to TRBD1 (6 bases). This CDR3 contains 14 residues. The V gene lost 6 bases and the J gene lost 4 bases, with 15 bases spanning the gap. From germline, CDR1 is MNHNS and CDR2 SASEGT.

This chain links TRBV29-1 with TRBJ1-2, with 7 nucleotides matching TRBD1. Germline CDR1 reads SQVTM; CDR2 reads ANQGSEA. CDR3 length: 12 amino acids. V lost 0 bases, J lost 6 bases, and 1 base stayed unmatched. The CDR3 region is CSVEDRGDGYTF. The CDR3 DNA sequence: TGCAGCGTTGAAGACAGGGGGGATGGCTACACCTTC.

This clonotype was observed at least ten times. The J gene is TRBJ1-1, the V gene TRBV10-3; 10 bases line up with TRBD1. The trim removed 4 bases at V and 5 bases at J, leaving 7 bases unmatched. The CDR3 sequence is 15 residues long. Germline lookup yields CDR1 ENHRY and CDR2 SYGVKD. The CDR3 DNA is TGTGCCATCAGTGCCGCAACGGGACAGGGGACTGAAGCTTTCTTT. This codes for CAISAATGQGTEAFF.

The V gene is TRBV6-1, the J gene TRBJ2-4; 8 nucleotides match TRBD1. Germline values: CDR1 MNHNS, CDR2 SASEGT. The V segment lost 6 bases and the J segment 3 bases; nucleotides outside the gene matches: 7. The CDR3 length is 15 residues. The CDR3 region has the DNA TGTGCCAGCAGGGAGCTGACAGGGGACAAAAACATTCAGTACTTC. Residues: CASRELTGDKNIQYF.

This clonotype was counted at least ten times. The chain has TRBV20-1 and TRBJ2-7; D is unresolved. V was shortened by 2 bases and J by 0 bases, with 11 bases between the two germline ends. The CDR3 sequence is 14 residues long. Germline V lookup: CDR1 DFQATT, CDR2 SNEGSKA (reference sequence). CDR3 DNA sequence: TGCAGTGCTAGAACACCAGGATCCTCCTACGAGCAGTACTTC. It encodes CSARTPGSSYEQYF.

The chain recombines TRBV24-1 with TRBJ2-1; no clear D gene. Germline CDR1 KGHDR, CDR2 SFDVKD. V was shortened by 4 bases and J by 0 bases, with 18 bases between the two germline ends. The CDR3 consists of 18 residues. DNA for the CDR3: TGTGCCACCAGTGACCCGGCCCTTTCGGAAAGCTCCTACAATGAGCAGTTCTTC. It is translated as CATSDPALSESSYNEQFF.

This clonotype occurred many times. V usage is TRBV5-1 and J usage is TRBJ1-2; possible D gene TRBD1, 5 bases. CDR3 length: 14 residues. V was cut by 0 bases and J by 4 bases, with 10 bases left in between. Germline lookup yields CDR1 SGHRS and CDR2 YFSETQ. The CDR3 region is CASSLDAGVYGYTF. The DNA for the CDR3 is TGCGCCAGCAGCTTGGACGCGGGGGTCTATGGCTACACCTTC. The full variable domain, with the rest looked up from reference TRBV5-1 and TRBJ1-2, is KAGVTQTPRYLIKTRGQQVTLSCSPISGHRSVSWYQQTPGQGLQFLFEYFSETQRNKGNFPGRFSGRQFSNSRSEMNVSTLELGDSALYLCASSLDAGVYGYTFGSGTRLTVV.

This clonotype has more than one count but fewer than ten. CDR3 DNA sequence: TGTGCCTGGAGTGGGGGTTACACTGAAGCTTTCTTT. This sequence encodes CAWSGGYTEAFF. This sequence joins TRBV30 and TRBJ1-1, with D hard to call. The germline V gene encodes CDR1 GTSNPN and CDR2 SVGIG (reference sequence). The ends were cut back, 1 base at V and 3 bases at J, with 6 bases in the middle. The CDR3 contains 12 residues.

This clonotype was seen repeatedly, ten times or more. The chain combines TRBV5-8 with TRBJ2-3; no clear D. The CDR3 is 12 residues long. V dropped 4 bases and J dropped 6 bases, with 9 bases sitting between them. In germline, CDR1 is SGHTS, CDR2 YDEGEE. Here the CDR3 reads CASSIRADTQYF. The CDR3 region has the DNA TGTGCCAGCAGCATAAGAGCGGATACGCAGTATTTT.

The rearrangement uses TRBV11-2 and TRBJ2-1, with D hard to call. Trimming removed 5 bases from V and 0 bases from J, with 11 bases in between. CDR1 and CDR2 (germline): SGHAT, FQNNGV. The CDR3 covers 15 residues. Written as DNA, the CDR3 is TGTGCCAGCAGCACGGACCGAAGCTCCTACAATGAGCAGTTCTTC. As protein: CASSTDRSSYNEQFF.

This clonotype has ten or more counts. V usage is TRBV4-3 and J usage is TRBJ1-2, with D perhaps TRBD1 (5 bases). This CDR3 spans 14 amino acids. Germline V gene sequence: CDR1 LGHNA, CDR2 YSLEER. V was clipped by 0 bases and J by 4 bases, with 9 bases between them. CDR3 sequence (DNA): TGCGCCAGCAGCCAAGATGAAGGGGCCTATGGCTACACCTTC. It specifies CASSQDEGAYGYTF.

This clonotype has just a few counts. The chain recombines TRBV12-3 or TRBV12-4 with TRBJ1-6, with D unresolved. The CDR3 contains 13 residues. With 3 bases removed from V and 8 bases from J, the gap between germline ends came to 8 bases. CDR3 sequence (DNA): TGTGCCAGCAGTTTGGTCCTCGATTCACCCCTCCACTTT. Protein product: CASSLVLDSPLHF.

This clonotype has just a few counts. V is TRBV5-6 and J is TRBJ2-5; D is perhaps TRBD2 (5 bases). This CDR3 is 15 amino acids long. CDR1 and CDR2 (germline): SGHDT, YYEEEE. V lost 0 bases, J lost 5 bases, and 14 bases lay in between. CDR3 nucleotides: TGTGCCAGCAGCTTGGCCACTAGGGTGACGGAGACCCAGTACTTC. Residues: CASSLATRVTETQYF. Variable domain in full (rest from reference TRBV5-6 and TRBJ2-5): DAGVTQSPTHLIKTRGQQVTLRCSPKSGHDTVSWYQQALGQGPQFIFQYYEEEERQRGNFPDRFSGHQFPNYSSELNVNALLLGDSALYLCASSLATRVTETQYFGPGTRLLVL.

This clonotype showed up just a few times. This chain joins TRBV28 and TRBJ2-5; TRBD2 is a possible D gene (7 bases). The CDR3 covers 14 residues. V was cut by 6 bases and J by 4 bases, with 15 bases left in between. Germline V CDR1 and CDR2: MDHEN, SYDVKM. The CDR3 nucleotides read TGTGCCAGCAGGTCCCCAGGGGAGGGAGAGACCCAGTACTTC. It codes for CASRSPGEGETQYF.

This clonotype has a handful of counts. The rearrangement joins TRBV5-1 to TRBJ2-5; D possibly corresponds to TRBD1 (5 bases). Germline-derived CDR1 and CDR2 are SGHRS and YFSETQ. The CDR3 extends over 16 amino acids. Deletions cut 0 bases from V and 4 bases from J, with 16 bases between. The CDR3 DNA is TGCGCCAGCAGCTTGGAGGGGCTAGTAGGCCTAGAGACCCAGTACTTC. Protein product: CASSLEGLVGLETQYF.

J is TRBJ1-1 and V is TRBV24-1, with D perhaps TRBD1 (5 bases). The germline CDR1 and CDR2 sequences are KGHDR and SFDVKD. The CDR3 consists of 13 residues. Trimming removed 9 bases at V and 5 bases at J, with 15 bases between. The CDR3 protein is CATRSGRRTEAFF. CDR3 nucleotide sequence: TGTGCCACCCGCTCGGGACGGCGGACTGAAGCTTTCTTT.

Many counts were recorded for this clonotype. This rearrangement joins TRBV7-2 to TRBJ2-1; 13 bases are shared with TRBD2. The CDR3 extends over 15 amino acids. The trim removed 7 bases at V and 6 bases at J, leaving 6 bases unmatched. CDR1 is SGHTA, CDR2 FQGNSA, per germline. CDR3 in DNA: TGTGCCAGCACCATACTAGCGGGAGGGGGCAATGAGCAGTTCTTC. Translating gives CASTILAGGGNEQFF.

The genes are TRBV6-5 and TRBJ2-2; D tentatively fits TRBD1 or TRBD2 (6 bases each). This CDR3 has 16 residues. Germline V gives CDR1 MNHEY, CDR2 SVGAGI. Between the trimmed V and J ends, which lost 2 bases and 4 bases, there was a span of 14 bases. The CDR3 spells CASSYGLSGATGELFF. In DNA form, the CDR3 reads TGTGCCAGCAGTTACGGCCTATCGGGGGCCACCGGGGAGCTGTTTTTT.

The V and J genes are TRBV20-1 and TRBJ2-7, with D hard to call. The V gene's germline CDR1 is DFQATT and CDR2 SNEGSKA (reference sequence). The CDR3 extends over 9 amino acids. V was cut by 6 bases and J by 5 bases, with 5 bases left in between. The CDR3 is CSALDEQYF. CDR3 DNA sequence: TGCAGTGCCCTGGACGAGCAGTACTTC.